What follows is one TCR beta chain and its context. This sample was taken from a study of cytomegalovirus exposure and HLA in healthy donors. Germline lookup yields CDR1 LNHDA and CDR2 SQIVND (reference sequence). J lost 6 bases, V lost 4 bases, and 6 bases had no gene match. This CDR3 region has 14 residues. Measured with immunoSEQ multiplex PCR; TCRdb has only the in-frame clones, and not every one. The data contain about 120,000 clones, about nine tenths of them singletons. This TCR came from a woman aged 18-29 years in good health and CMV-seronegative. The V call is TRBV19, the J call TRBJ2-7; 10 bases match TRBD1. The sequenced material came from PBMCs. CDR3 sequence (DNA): TGTGCCAGTAGTACTAAGACAGGGGGCTCCGAGCAGTACTTC. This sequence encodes CASSTKTGGSEQYF. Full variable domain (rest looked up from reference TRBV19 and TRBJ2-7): DGGITQSPKYLFRKEGQNVTLSCEQNLNHDAMYWYRQDPGQGLRLIYYSQIVNDFQKGDIAEGYSVSREKKESFPLTVTSAQKNPTAFYLCASSTKTGGSEQYFGPGTRLTVT.